This is a list of T cell receptor beta chains from one sample in a study of T cells in Graves' hyperthyroidism and ophthalmopathy. Using its own MiXCR run on the multiplex PCR reads, TCRdb lists one record per CDR3 protein. The sample consists of some 370,000 distinct CDR3 sequences, over 13% of them appearing once. The sequencing sample was made of blood. The receptors shown here come from a man aged 50-60 years with Graves' ophthalmopathy. The CDR3 runs from the conserved cysteine through the conserved F or W. The D gene is left open where the match is weak. Where a row states a size, it is once, few, many or the class of an expanded clone; other rows omit it.

-	TRBJ2-5	TRBD1	TRBV5-1	CASSSPGQGPYETQYF	TGCGCCAGCAGCTCGCCGGGACAGGGACCGTACGAGACCCAGTACTTC
-	TRBJ2-7	TRBD2	TRBV5-1	CASSLRTSSPHEQYF	TGCGCCAGCAGCCTGCGGACTAGTTCCCCCCACGAGCAGTACTTC
many	TRBJ1-2	-	TRBV6-1	CASSEALVYGYTF	TGTGCCAGCAGTGAAGCCCTCGTCTATGGCTACACCTTC
many	TRBJ1-2	-	TRBV28	CASSSGSHYGYTF	TGTGCCAGCAGTTCCGGGAGCCACTATGGCTACACCTTC
many	TRBJ2-7	-	TRBV20-1	CSGYTSYEQYF	TGCAGTGGTTACACGTCCTACGAGCAGTACTTC
few	TRBJ2-1	-	TRBV9	CASSVVGTGEQFF	TGTGCCAGCAGCGTAGTGGGTACCGGTGAGCAGTTCTTC
many	TRBJ1-5	-	TRBV2	CASSAGPGKFQPQHF	TGTGCCAGCAGTGCGGGGCCAGGCAAATTTCAGCCCCAGCATTTT
many	TRBJ1-1	-	TRBV11-3	CASSPDAYTEAFF	TGTGCCAGCAGCCCAGACGCCTACACTGAAGCTTTCTTT
once	TRBJ1-1	-	TRBV10-3	CAITRDGSTEAFF	TGTGCCATCACCCGAGACGGTTCTACTGAAGCTTTCTTT
many	TRBJ1-1	TRBD1	TRBV5-8	CASSYEQGRYTEAFF	TGTGCCAGCAGCTACGAACAGGGGAGGTACACTGAAGCTTTCTTT
few	TRBJ2-1	-	TRBV20-1	CSASAGPYNEQFF	TGCAGTGCTAGCGCGGGGCCCTACAATGAGCAGTTCTTC
few	TRBJ1-5	-	TRBV10-3	CAISESIYSNQPQHF	TGTGCCATCAGTGAGAGTATCTATAGCAATCAGCCCCAGCATTTT
few	TRBJ2-5	TRBD2	TRBV28	CASSSPGLGQETQYF	TGTGCCAGCAGTTCGCCGGGACTAGGGCAAGAGACCCAGTACTTC
many	TRBJ1-1	-	TRBV18	CASSPSAQGGTEAFF	TGTGCCAGCTCACCTAGCGCGCAGGGCGGTACTGAAGCTTTCTTT
-	TRBJ2-1	-	TRBV12-3/TRBV12-4	CASLLLDEQFF	TGTGCCAGCCTACTCCTCGATGAGCAGTTCTTC